This T cell receptor (beta chain) is drawn from a study of blood T cell repertoires in COVID-19. Overall study: PBMCs, B-cell-depleted T cells, or T cells were the source of the cDNA or gDNA that made up the material.

This clone was recorded a few times. In the authors' methods: Researchers report that nucleated cell counts were estimated from reference gene primer amplification. Profiled with immunoSEQ multiplex PCR; TCRdb holds only in-frame clones, not every one. The V and J calls and the clone size are those of that table, but D and trimming were determined from the DNA. The profile shows hundreds of thousands of clones, approximately 88% of them singletons. CDR3 length equals 20 residues. The cohort comprised adults aged roughly 18 to 100 years residing in approximately 25 US areas. The study assigned cohorts using participant-reported clinical history.

The sequencing input was PBMCs or T cells enriched from blood (not recorded which). The chain uses TRBV21-1 and TRBJ2-5; the table names TRBD1, a call not compared with the DNA. TRBV21-1 is a pseudogene segment. The sequence derives from a woman between 40 and 50 years old with acute COVID-19. CDR3 region: CASSSTGQARPVRLRETQYF. Written as DNA, the CDR3 is TGTGCCAGCAGCAGTACGGGACAGGCTCGGCCCGTACGGCTTCGGGAGACCCAGTACTTC.